What follows are 14 T cell receptor beta chains derived from one specimen sequenced in a study of CD8+ T cells in alopecia areata (dated by TCRdb to 2017 to 2018). The library came from the immunoSEQ multiplex PCR assay. RNA was extracted from all samples and reverse transcribed into cDNA as template for TCR sequencing. TCRdb took this table from immuneACCESS and kept in-frame rearrangements with V and J called. Such tables lack part of the clones; where checked against another copy, unresolved V genes explain under half of the gap, and the rest is unexplained. This sample has 160,000 or so clones in its table, and around 50% of those were observed once. The top ten clones comprise roughly a fifth of the sample. The time point tag for this specimen amounts to: baseline before oral tofacitinib. The sequences come from CD8+ T cells sorted from blood, collected at week 0. The receptor source for this set is a human donor with alopecia areata.

In its sample, this clone was seen once. The V gene is TRBV4-3, the J gene TRBJ2-2; TRBD1 or TRBD2 may be the D gene (5 bases each). The V and J ends lost 6 bases and 5 bases respectively, with 19 bases between them. The CDR3 length is 16 residues. Germline loops: CDR1 LGHNA, CDR2 YSLEER. The CDR3, as DNA: TGCGCCAGCAGGCCCGTAGCCGGGACGATGACCGGGGAGCTGTTTTTT. Translated: CASRPVAGTMTGELFF.

This chain links TRBV4-3 with TRBJ2-1; tentatively, D is TRBD2 (7 bases). Germline loops: CDR1 LGHNA, CDR2 YSLEER. V was trimmed by 0 bases and J by 4 bases, leaving 16 bases between them. This CDR3 is built from 17 residues. The CDR3 reads CASSQDWAGALYNEQFF. CDR3 sequence (DNA): TGCGCCAGCAGCCAAGATTGGGCGGGGGCCCTATACAATGAGCAGTTCTTC.

V gene TRBV30 combines with J gene TRBJ2-7; possibly TRBD2 for D (7 bases). Germline lookup yields CDR1 GTSNPN and CDR2 SVGIG (reference sequence). Deletions cut 4 bases from V and 2 bases from J, with 12 bases between. The CDR3 is 13 residues long. The CDR3 sequence is CAWKGGPAYEQYF. CDR3 nucleotides: TGTGCCTGGAAGGGGGGGCCGGCCTACGAGCAGTACTTC.

The rearrangement links TRBV2 to TRBJ2-7; unclear D gene. The ends were cut back, 4 bases at V and 4 bases at J, with 11 bases in the middle. Germline V lookup: CDR1 SNHLY, CDR2 FYNNEI. This CDR3 is built from 13 residues. The CDR3 spells CASSGISVYEQYF. CDR3 in DNA: TGTGCCAGCAGTGGGATTTCGGTGTACGAGCAGTACTTC.

The V gene is TRBV13, the J gene TRBJ2-3; D possibly matches TRBD1 or TRBD2 (5 bases each). The CDR3 contains 15 residues. Trimming removed 5 bases from V and 1 base from J, with 13 bases in between. Per germline, CDR1 PRHDT and CDR2 FYEKMQ (reference sequence). The CDR3 sequence: CASSGTAARTDTQYF. The CDR3 DNA reads TGTGCCAGCAGCGGGACCGCAGCTCGCACAGATACGCAGTATTTT.

The table lists this clone with a few counts. The V call is TRBV27, the J call TRBJ2-7; 11 bases line up with TRBD1. Germline CDR1 MNHEY, CDR2 SMNVEV (reference sequence). This CDR3 has 15 amino acids. The ends lost 6 bases at V and 3 bases at J; junction bases unmatched: 7. CDR3 nucleotides: TGTGCCAGCAGCTCCCTTGGGACAGGGGGCTACGAGCAGTACTTC. As protein: CASSSLGTGGYEQYF.

The chain couples TRBV5-1 to TRBJ1-1; D remains ambiguous. Germline V gene sequence: CDR1 SGHRS, CDR2 YFSETQ. The CDR3 contains 17 residues. V shed 0 bases and J shed 0 bases, with 15 bases lying between them. The CDR3 DNA reads TGCGCCAGCAGCTTGGCCGTTTTAGGCGGGGTGAACACTGAAGCTTTCTTT. This sequence encodes CASSLAVLGGVNTEAFF.

This clone was counted only a few times. The rearrangement links TRBV6-1 to TRBJ2-3; 10 nucleotides line up with TRBD2. V shed 2 bases, J shed 0 bases, and the junction held 20 bases outside the gene matches. Germline V gene data show CDR1 as MNHNS and CDR2 as SASEGT. The CDR3 is 22 amino acids. CDR3 region: CASSESVPSRAGGTTSTDTQYF. For the CDR3, the DNA is TGTGCCAGCAGTGAATCGGTCCCCTCACGAGCGGGGGGGACAACTAGCACAGATACGCAGTATTTT.

The CDR3 spells CASSQLGQTSDEQYF. The CDR3, as DNA: TGCGCCAGCAGCCAACTTGGACAGACAAGCGACGAGCAGTACTTC. The chain carries TRBV4-1 and TRBJ2-7; possible D gene TRBD1, 6 bases. Per the germline V gene, CDR1 is MGHRA and CDR2 is YSYEKL. The CDR3 contains 15 residues. Trimming stripped 2 bases from V and 5 bases from J, with 16 bases between.

The rearrangement uses TRBV25-1 and TRBJ1-6; D may be TRBD1 (5 bases). The germline V gene has CDR1 MGHDK and CDR2 SYGVNS. The germline V and J ends were trimmed by 2 bases and 2 bases, with 7 bases remaining between them. The CDR3 is 15 amino acids. The CDR3 DNA follows: TGTGCCAGCAGTGAAGGGGGTACCTATAATTCACCCCTCCACTTT. Amino acids: CASSEGGTYNSPLHF. The full variable domain, in which reference TRBV25-1 and TRBJ1-6 provide the parts outside the CDR3, is EADIYQTPRYLVIGTGKKITLECSQTMGHDKMYWYQQDPGMELHLIHYSYGVNSTEKGDLSSESTVSRIRTEHFPLTLESARPSHTSQYLCASSEGGTYNSPLHFGNGTRLTVT.

The gene calls are TRBV7-6 and TRBJ2-7; D possibly matches TRBD1 or TRBD2 (5 bases each). V dropped 2 bases and J dropped 2 bases, with 7 bases sitting between them. This CDR3 comprises 13 residues. The germline gives CDR1 SGHVS, CDR2 FNYEAQ. DNA for the CDR3: TGTGCCAGCAGCTTACAGGGAGCCTACGAGCAGTACTTC. Amino acid sequence: CASSLQGAYEQYF.

As to this clone: Other nucleotide sequences in the sample specify the same CDR3. The chain joins TRBV30 to TRBJ1-1, with 7 bases that match TRBD1. Germline values: CDR1 GTSNPN, CDR2 SVGIG (reference sequence). V lost 4 bases, J lost 0 bases, and 2 bases stayed unmatched. CDR3 length: 13 residues. The DNA for the CDR3 is TGTGCCTGGACCACAGGGGTGAACACTGAAGCTTTCTTT. Translation: CAWTTGVNTEAFF.

There are a few counts of this clone. The chain carries TRBV7-2 and TRBJ1-2; a possible D gene is TRBD1 (5 bases). CDR3 length equals 14 residues. Germline V gene lookup returns CDR1 SGHTA and CDR2 FQGNSA. Trimming took off 3 bases at V and 3 bases at J, with 11 bases between the two ends. The CDR3 DNA sequence: TGTGCCAGCAGCTTGACTGGGACCGACTATGGCTACACCTTC. Residues: CASSLTGTDYGYTF.

Concerning this clone itself: The sample contains more than one DNA sequence encoding this CDR3. This chain joins TRBV30 and TRBJ2-7, with a tentative D call TRBD2 (6 bases). The germline V gene has CDR1 GTSNPN and CDR2 SVGIG (reference sequence). This CDR3 is built from 12 residues. V gave up 3 bases and J gave up 4 bases, with 10 bases separating them. The CDR3 is CAWSGRGYEQYF. The CDR3 nucleotides read TGTGCCTGGAGCGGACGGGGGTACGAGCAGTACTTC.